This TCR beta chain was observed in a study of T cells after yellow fever vaccination. Across the whole study: Low-cell-number fractions underwent preparation using SMART-Seq v4 Ultra Low Input.

This clonotype came up a few times. Germline V gene lookup returns CDR1 SGHVS and CDR2 FQNEAQ. Trimming took 1 base from V and 9 from J; bases not matched to a gene: 6. The CDR3 runs to 15 residues. Universal primer sites and UMIs were introduced during 5'RACE template-switching synthesis of TCR cDNA. TCRdb passed the 5' RACE reads through MiXCR, listing each CDR3 protein once. The repertoire has some 500,000 distinct CDR3 sequences, roughly 14% of them found once; the top ten carry about 14%. The rearrangement links TRBV7-8 to TRBJ1-6, with 7 bases identical to TRBD1. The sequences come from PBMCs, collected on the day of the yellow fever booster vaccination. This sequence was found in a man in his thirties or forties who received the YFV17D yellow fever vaccine. CDR3: CASSLVAGGFSPLHF. The CDR3 region has the DNA TGTGCCAGCAGCTTAGTGGCAGGGGGGTTTTCACCCCTCCACTTT.